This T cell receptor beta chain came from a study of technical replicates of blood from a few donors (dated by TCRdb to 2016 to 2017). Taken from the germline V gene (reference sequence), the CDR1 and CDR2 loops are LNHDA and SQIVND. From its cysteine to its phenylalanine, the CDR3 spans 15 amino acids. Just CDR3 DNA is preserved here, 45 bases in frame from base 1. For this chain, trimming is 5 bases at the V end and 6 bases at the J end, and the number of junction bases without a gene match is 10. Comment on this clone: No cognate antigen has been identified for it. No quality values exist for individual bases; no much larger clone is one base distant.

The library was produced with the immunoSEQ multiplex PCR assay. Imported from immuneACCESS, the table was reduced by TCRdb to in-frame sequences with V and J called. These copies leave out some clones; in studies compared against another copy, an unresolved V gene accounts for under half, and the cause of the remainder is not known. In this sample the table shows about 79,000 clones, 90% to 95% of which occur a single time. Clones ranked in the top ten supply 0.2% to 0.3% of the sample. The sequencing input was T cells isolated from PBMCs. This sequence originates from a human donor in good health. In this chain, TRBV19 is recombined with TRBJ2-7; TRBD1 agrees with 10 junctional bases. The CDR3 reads CASSATGGASGEQYF. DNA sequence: TGTGCCAGTAGTGCGACAGGGGGCGCATCCGGCGAGCAGTACTTC.